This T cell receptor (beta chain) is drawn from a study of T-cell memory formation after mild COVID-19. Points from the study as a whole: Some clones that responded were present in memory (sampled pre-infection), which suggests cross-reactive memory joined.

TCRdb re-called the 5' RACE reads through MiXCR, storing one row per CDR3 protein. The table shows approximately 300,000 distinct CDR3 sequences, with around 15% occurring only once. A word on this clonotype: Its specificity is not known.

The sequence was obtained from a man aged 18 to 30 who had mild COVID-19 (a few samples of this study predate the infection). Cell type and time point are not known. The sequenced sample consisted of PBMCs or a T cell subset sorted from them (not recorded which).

CDR3 DNA: TGTGCCAGCAGTTTCTGGGGGGTCCAGGACACCCAGTACTTC. It encodes CASSFWGVQDTQYF. The rearrangement joins TRBV12-3 or TRBV12-4 to TRBJ2-5; a weak D match, TRBD2 (6 bases). CDR3 length: 14 residues. V was trimmed by 3 bases and J by 8 bases, leaving 16 bases between them.